The clone carrying this T cell receptor (beta chain) was seen a handful of times. What it binds is not known. The data belong to a study of T-cell reconstitution after alpha-beta-depleted transplantation in children. Germline CDR1 SEHNR, CDR2 FQNEAQ (reference sequence). V was trimmed by 5 bases and J by 8 bases, leaving 9 bases between them. CDR3 length: 11 residues. TCRbeta library preparation incorporated unique molecular identifiers. TCRdb itself ran the PCR reads through MiXCR, one entry per CDR3 protein. The sample consists of 900,000 or so distinct CDR3 sequences, approximately 15% of them appearing once. Study conclusions and caveats: By one year post-transplant, T-cell counts and diversity largely arose from T cells that were newly produced. About two months after transplant, alpha-beta T cells reportedly came from several hundred expanded graft clones.

The sequencing here drew on PBMCs, mostly from graft donor cells, taken 360 days after TCRalphabeta/CD19-depleted stem cell transplant. The chain employs TRBV7-9 and TRBJ1-1, with no clear D. This TCR was recovered from a male patient between 5 and 17 years old who had a stem cell transplant for acute lymphoblastic leukemia, so the T cells may come from the graft donor. CDR3 loop: CASSRDGEAFF. CDR3 nucleotide sequence: TGTGCCAGCAGCCGCGACGGAGAAGCTTTCTTT.